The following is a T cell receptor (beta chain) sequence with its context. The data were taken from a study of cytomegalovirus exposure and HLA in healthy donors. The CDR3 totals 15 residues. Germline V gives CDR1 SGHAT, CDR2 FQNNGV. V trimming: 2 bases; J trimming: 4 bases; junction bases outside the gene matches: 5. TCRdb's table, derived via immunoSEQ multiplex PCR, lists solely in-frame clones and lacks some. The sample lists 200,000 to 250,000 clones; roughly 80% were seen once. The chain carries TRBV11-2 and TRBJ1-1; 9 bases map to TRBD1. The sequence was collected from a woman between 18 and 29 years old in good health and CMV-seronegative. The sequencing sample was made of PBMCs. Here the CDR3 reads CASSLQQGARTEAFF. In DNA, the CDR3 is TGTGCCAGCAGCTTACAACAGGGGGCACGCACTGAAGCTTTCTTT.